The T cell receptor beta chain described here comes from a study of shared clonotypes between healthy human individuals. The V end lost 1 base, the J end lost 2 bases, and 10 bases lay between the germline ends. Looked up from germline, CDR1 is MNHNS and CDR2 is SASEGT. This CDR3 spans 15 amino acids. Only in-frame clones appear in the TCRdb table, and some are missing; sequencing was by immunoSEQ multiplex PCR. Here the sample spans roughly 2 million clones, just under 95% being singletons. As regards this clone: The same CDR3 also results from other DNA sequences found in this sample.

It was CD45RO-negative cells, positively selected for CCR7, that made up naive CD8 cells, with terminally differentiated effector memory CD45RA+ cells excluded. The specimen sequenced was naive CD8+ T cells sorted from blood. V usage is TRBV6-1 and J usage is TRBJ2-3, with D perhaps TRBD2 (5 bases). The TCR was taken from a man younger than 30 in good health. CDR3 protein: CASSEGRGHTDTQYF. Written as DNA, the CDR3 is TGTGCCAGCAGTGAAGGCCGAGGGCACACAGATACGCAGTATTTT.